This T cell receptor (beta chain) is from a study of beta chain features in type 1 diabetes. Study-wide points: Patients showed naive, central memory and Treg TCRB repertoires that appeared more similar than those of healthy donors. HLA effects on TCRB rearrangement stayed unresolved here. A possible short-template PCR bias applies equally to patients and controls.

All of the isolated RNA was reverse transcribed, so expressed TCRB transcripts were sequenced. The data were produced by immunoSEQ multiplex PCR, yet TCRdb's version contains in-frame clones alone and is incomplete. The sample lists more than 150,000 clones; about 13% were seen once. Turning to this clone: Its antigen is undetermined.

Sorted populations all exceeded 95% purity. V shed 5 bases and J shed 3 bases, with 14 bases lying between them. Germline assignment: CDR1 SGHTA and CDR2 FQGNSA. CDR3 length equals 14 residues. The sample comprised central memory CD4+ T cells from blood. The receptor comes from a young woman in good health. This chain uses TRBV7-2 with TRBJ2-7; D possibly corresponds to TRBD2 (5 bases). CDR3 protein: CASSTFRGLYEQYF. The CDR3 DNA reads TGTGCCAGCAGCACCTTCCGAGGGCTCTACGAGCAGTACTTC. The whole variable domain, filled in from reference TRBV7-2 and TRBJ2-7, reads GAGVSQSPSNKVTEKGKDVELRCDPISGHTALYWYRQSLGQGLEFLIYFQGNSAPDKSGLPSDRFSAERTGGSVSTLTIQRTQQEDSAVYLCASSTFRGLYEQYFGPGTRLTVT.